The 5 T cell receptor beta chains below all came from one sample that was sequenced in a study of OX40 agonist ivuxolimab in advanced cancers. The table came from immunoSEQ multiplex PCR; TCRdb's copy has only in-frame clones and leaves some out. The sample lists tens of thousands of clones, around nine tenths occurring once. The source was CD4+ or CD8+ T cells sorted from blood, collected in a trial of the OX40 agonist ivuxolimab. These TCRs come from an adult with an advanced solid tumor such as melanoma, head and neck, liver or kidney cancer.

The chain's CDR3 is CASSSYSQGAAFF. The DNA of the CDR3 is TGTGCCAGCAGTTCCTATTCACAGGGGGCAGCTTTCTTT. J is TRBJ1-1 and V is TRBV6-5; TRBD1 matches at 9 bases. Germline values: CDR1 MNHEY, CDR2 SVGAGI. The CDR3 runs 13 residues. V shed 4 bases and J 10 bases; nucleotides not matched to a gene: 7.

V and J are TRBV28 and TRBJ1-2; a possible D gene is TRBD1 (5 bases). Germline V lookup: CDR1 MDHEN, CDR2 SYDVKM. The CDR3 loop spans 15 amino acids. Trimming left V 6 bases short and J 6 bases short, with 20 bases between. The CDR3 region is CASREEVGTAHGYTF. DNA of the CDR3: TGTGCCAGCAGGGAAGAGGTAGGGACGGCCCATGGCTACACCTTC.

This chain joins TRBV7-2 and TRBJ1-6; perhaps TRBD1 as D (5 bases). CDR1 SGHTA and CDR2 FQGNSA come from the germline V gene. The V end was cut by 2 bases, the J end by 11 bases, with 10 bases between. CDR3 size: 13 residues. CDR3 DNA sequence: TGTGCCAGCAGCTTAACCAGGGTTACACCCCTCCACTTT. Protein sequence: CASSLTRVTPLHF.

This rearrangement joins TRBV6-4 to TRBJ1-6, with 8 bases matching TRBD1. The V gene end was trimmed by 4 bases and the J gene end by 7 bases; junction bases not matched to a gene: 9. The CDR3 contains 16 residues. CDR1 is MRHNA, CDR2 SNTAGT, per germline. The CDR3 reads CASSGPGGQVNSPLHF. DNA for the CDR3: TGTGCCAGCAGTGGCCCAGGGGGCCAAGTAAATTCACCCCTCCACTTT.

The chain employs TRBV4-1 and TRBJ1-3; 7 nucleotides agree with TRBD1. Germline-derived CDR1 and CDR2 are MGHRA and YSYEKL. With 6 bases clipped from V and 4 bases from J, the junction kept 12 bases outside the gene matches. This CDR3 comprises 16 residues. Here the CDR3 DNA reads TGCGCCAGCAGTACCAGGGGGGGCGCGGGAGGAAACACCATATATTTT. Amino acid sequence: CASSTRGGAGGNTIYF.